This T cell receptor beta chain was sequenced during a study of tumor-infiltrating lymphocytes in primary liver carcinoma. Study-level results: Bulk samples went unsorted, so CD4+ and CD8+ repertoires were not compared.

RNA isolated from unsorted whole blood supplied the blood RNA, with germline DNA also extracted. In regard to this clonotype: The antigen is unknown. One end of the junction fails to match germline, which may point to a read error.

Total RNA amounting to 500 ng was the source from which TCR beta cDNA was made with a constant-region primer. Modified slightly, ARM-PCR produced TCR beta libraries over three nested multiplex PCR rounds. TRBV1-TRBV30 forward primers and a C-beta reverse primer were used in the first two PCR rounds, which each ran for approximately 9 cycles. TCRdb reanalysed the multiplex PCR reads using MiXCR and keeps one entry per CDR3 protein. The sample records over 250,000 distinct CDR3 sequences, 45% to 70% being singletons. CDR3 size: 15 residues. Sequenced: peripheral blood. The chain carries TRBV12-3 or TRBV12-4 and TRBJ1-2; D is perhaps TRBD1 (6 bases). The origin of this receptor is a woman between 25 and 40 years old with primary liver carcinoma and hepatitis B virus infection. The CDR3 here is CSSSSQGIANYGYTF. As DNA, the CDR3 is TGTTCCAGCAGTTCCCAGGGGATCGCTAATTATGGCTACACCTTC.